Shown below are 26 T cell receptor beta chains from a single sample sequenced in a study of blood T cell repertoires in COVID-19. The data were produced by immunoSEQ multiplex PCR, yet TCRdb's version contains in-frame clones alone and is incomplete. The profile shows some 300,000 clones, 75% to 90% of them singletons. Sequences were obtained from PBMCs or T cells enriched from blood (not recorded which). These TCRs come from a woman in her thirties or forties who had recovered from COVID-19.

This clone appeared once. The rearrangement links TRBV30 to TRBJ2-7; 8 nucleotides line up with TRBD1. The CDR3 runs to 14 residues. Losses at the gene ends were 1 base for V and 4 bases for J; bases not matched to a gene: 6. CDR1 and CDR2 (germline): GTSNPN, SVGIG (reference sequence). The CDR3 DNA sequence: TGTGCCTGGAGTGGCAGGACAGGGAGGTACGAGCAGTACTTC. This encodes CAWSGRTGRYEQYF.

This clone was seen a single time. The V call is TRBV18, the J call TRBJ2-2, with 9 nucleotides matching TRBD1. Germline V gives CDR1 KGHSH, CDR2 LQKENI. J was trimmed by 1 base and V by 1 base; bases with no gene match: 1. CDR3 length: 16 residues. CDR3 amino acids: CASSPRGQGNTGELFF. The CDR3 DNA is TGTGCCAGCTCACCACGGGGACAGGGGAACACCGGGGAGCTGTTTTTT.

The chain uses TRBV2 and TRBJ1-4; D is ambiguous. From germline, CDR1 is SNHLY and CDR2 FYNNEI. Trimming shortened V by 4 bases and J by 1 base, and 16 bases separated the two germline ends. There are 17 residues in the CDR3. The CDR3 spells CASSVFGEVGTNEKLFF. The CDR3 DNA reads TGTGCCAGCAGTGTTTTCGGGGAGGTTGGAACTAATGAAAAACTGTTTTTT. The full variable domain, its missing parts supplied by reference TRBV2 and TRBJ1-4, is EPEVTQTPSHQVTQMGQEVILRCVPISNHLYFYWYRQILGQKVEFLVSFYNNEISEKSEIFDDQFSVERPDGSNFTLKIRSTKLEDSAMYFCASSVFGEVGTNEKLFFGSGTQLSVL.

The J gene is TRBJ2-1, the V gene TRBV2; D not resolved. CDR1 SNHLY and CDR2 FYNNEI come from the germline V gene. The CDR3 extends over 12 amino acids. Trimming took 5 bases from V and 10 from J, leaving 12 bases between them. The CDR3 region is CASSYTPQEQFF. The CDR3 nucleotides read TGTGCCAGCAGTTACACCCCCCAAGAGCAGTTCTTC.

The chain employs TRBV9 and TRBJ2-1, with 9 bases matching TRBD2. The J segment lost 8 bases and the V segment lost 0 bases, leaving 6 bases of the junction unmatched. The CDR3 totals 15 residues. Germline-derived CDR1 and CDR2 are SGDLS and YYNGEE. CDR3 sequence: CASSVALGLAHEQFF. The CDR3 nucleotides read TGTGCCAGCAGCGTAGCCCTGGGACTAGCTCATGAGCAGTTCTTC.

This clone was seen a single time. The rearrangement uses TRBV5-5 and TRBJ1-2; no reliable D call. The CDR3 totals 14 residues. The ends were cut back, 2 bases at V and 4 bases at J, with 12 bases in the middle. Germline lookup yields CDR1 SGHKS and CDR2 YYEKEE (reference sequence). In DNA form, the CDR3 reads TGTGCCAGCAGCTTCATCCAACTACCCTATGGCTACACCTTC. This sequence encodes CASSFIQLPYGYTF.

The CDR3 DNA sequence: TGCGCCAGCAGCTTGGCCGCAGGGCCGAACACTGAAGCTTTCTTT. Translating it yields CASSLAAGPNTEAFF. This chain uses TRBV5-1 with TRBJ1-1; the D gene is possibly TRBD1 (5 bases). Trimming cost V 0 bases and J 1 base, with 10 bases left between them. Per germline, CDR1 SGHRS and CDR2 YFSETQ. The CDR3 runs to 15 residues.

The genes are TRBV19 and TRBJ2-7; 7 bases fit TRBD1. Germline assignment: CDR1 LNHDA and CDR2 SQIVND (reference sequence). The CDR3 length is 12 residues. V trimming: 6 bases; J trimming: 7 bases; junction bases outside the gene matches: 6. CDR3 region: CASREQGYEQYF. The CDR3 DNA reads as TGTGCCAGTAGGGAACAGGGGTATGAGCAGTACTTC. The full variable domain, with the rest looked up from reference TRBV19 and TRBJ2-7, is DGGITQSPKYLFRKEGQNVTLSCEQNLNHDAMYWYRQDPGQGLRLIYYSQIVNDFQKGDIAEGYSVSREKKESFPLTVTSAQKNPTAFYLCASREQGYEQYFGPGTRLTVT.

This chain uses TRBV4-1 with TRBJ1-1, with D uncertain. The V and J ends lost 1 base and 3 bases respectively, with 6 bases between them. Germline V gives CDR1 MGHRA, CDR2 YSYEKL. This CDR3 comprises 13 residues. The CDR3 DNA reads as TGCGCCAGCAGCCAAGTGAGGGACACTGAAGCTTTCTTT. It codes for CASSQVRDTEAFF.

This clone appeared once. V is TRBV24-1 and J is TRBJ2-3, with D perhaps TRBD2 (6 bases). Germline values: CDR1 KGHDR, CDR2 SFDVKD. The CDR3 extends over 16 amino acids. The germline V and J ends were trimmed by 7 bases and 1 base, with 17 bases remaining between them. CDR3: CATRYRSSGGTDTQYF. In DNA form, the CDR3 reads TGTGCCACCAGGTACCGTAGCTCGGGGGGCACAGATACGCAGTATTTT.

This rearrangement joins TRBV19 to TRBJ2-1; 8 nucleotides align to TRBD1. CDR1 is LNHDA, CDR2 SQIVND, per germline (reference sequence). Trimming took 9 bases from V and 0 from J; bases not matched to a gene: 7. The CDR3 loop spans 15 amino acids. The CDR3 sequence is CASEPDRGSYNEQFF. CDR3 sequence (DNA): TGTGCCAGCGAACCCGACAGGGGCTCCTACAATGAGCAGTTCTTC.

The genes are TRBV18 and TRBJ2-2, with D hard to call. Trimming left V 2 bases short and J 2 bases short, with 9 bases between. The CDR3 runs 15 residues. Per the germline V gene, CDR1 is KGHSH and CDR2 is LQKENI. CDR3 amino acids: CASSPSMSNTGELFF. CDR3 DNA sequence: TGTGCCAGCTCACCATCTATGAGTAACACCGGGGAGCTGTTTTTT. Full variable domain (outside the CDR3, taken from reference TRBV18 and TRBJ2-2): NAGVMQNPRHLVRRRGQEARLRCSPMKGHSHVYWYRQLPEEGLKFMVYLQKENIIDESGMPKERFSAEFPKEGPSILRIQQVVRGDSAAYFCASSPSMSNTGELFFGEGSRLTVL.

V is TRBV11-3 and J is TRBJ2-1; D might be TRBD1 (6 bases). The length of the CDR3 is 16 residues. With 1 base removed from V and 4 bases from J, the gap between germline ends came to 14 bases. Germline CDR1 is SGHNT and CDR2 is YENEEA. CDR3 amino acids: CASSLVTQGRYNEQFF. For the CDR3, the DNA is TGTGCCAGCAGCTTAGTTACACAGGGAAGATACAATGAGCAGTTCTTC.

The V gene is TRBV11-1, the J gene TRBJ2-3; TRBD1 is a possible D gene (6 bases). Germline loops: CDR1 SGHAT, CDR2 FQDESV (reference sequence). Trimming removed 3 bases from V and 2 bases from J, with 9 bases in between. The CDR3 spans 14 residues. This CDR3 is CASSFGQHTDTQYF. The DNA for the CDR3 is TGTGCCAGCAGCTTTGGACAGCACACAGATACGCAGTATTTT.

The rearrangement links TRBV5-1 to TRBJ1-1; D perhaps matches TRBD1 (6 bases). CDR3 length: 17 residues. The germline V and J ends were trimmed by 4 bases and 2 bases, with 21 bases remaining between them. The V gene's germline CDR1 is SGHRS and CDR2 YFSETQ. In nucleotides, the CDR3 is TGCGCCAGCAGCCCTGAAGACAGGTTATCCCTAAACACTGAAGCTTTCTTT. As protein: CASSPEDRLSLNTEAFF.

This rearrangement joins TRBV20-1 to TRBJ2-5; D is uncertain. Trimming pared 6 bases from V and 4 bases from J, leaving 9 bases between. CDR1 is DFQATT, CDR2 SNEGSKA, per germline (reference sequence). The CDR3 is 11 amino acids. CDR3 bases: TGCAGTGCCCTGTCCCCAGAGACCCAGTACTTC. It translates to CSALSPETQYF.

V and J are TRBV5-1 and TRBJ2-3, with 7 bases fitting TRBD1. With 4 bases clipped from V and 4 bases from J, the junction kept 6 bases outside the gene matches. Germline loops: CDR1 SGHRS, CDR2 YFSETQ. The CDR3 runs to 14 residues. CDR3 in amino acids: CASSPRTGPDTQYF. CDR3 bases: TGCGCCAGCAGCCCCAGGACAGGTCCAGATACGCAGTATTTT.

V gene TRBV4-3 combines with J gene TRBJ2-7; D is perhaps TRBD1 (5 bases). This CDR3 contains 15 residues. V lost 1 base to trimming and J lost 3 bases, with 13 bases between them. Per the germline V gene, CDR1 is LGHNA and CDR2 is YSLEER. CDR3 protein: CASSQGAQGHYEQYF. CDR3 nucleotides: TGCGCCAGCAGCCAAGGAGCGCAGGGCCACTACGAGCAGTACTTC.

The gene calls are TRBV4-3 and TRBJ2-5; 10 bases map to TRBD2. Germline V gene data show CDR1 as LGHNA and CDR2 as YSLEER. The CDR3 is made up of 17 amino acids. V shed 1 base, J shed 5 bases, and the junction held 10 bases outside the gene matches. The CDR3 region is CASSQVGTSGIEETQYF. The CDR3 nucleotides read TGCGCCAGCAGCCAAGTCGGCACTAGCGGGATTGAGGAGACCCAGTACTTC.

This clone has a single count. The rearrangement joins TRBV27 to TRBJ1-4; D possibly corresponds to TRBD1 (5 bases). The V gene's germline CDR1 is MNHEY and CDR2 SMNVEV (reference sequence). V lost 3 bases to trimming and J lost 3 bases, with 14 bases between them. This CDR3 is 16 amino acids long. CDR3 protein: CASSFRLDRANEKLFF. The CDR3 DNA reads as TGTGCCAGCAGTTTCCGCCTCGACAGAGCTAATGAAAAACTGTTTTTT. The variable domain in full, completed from reference TRBV27 and TRBJ1-4, reads EAQVTQNPRYLITVTGKKLTVTCSQNMNHEYMSWYRQDPGLGLRQIYYSMNVEVTDKGDVPEGYKVSRKEKRNFPLILESPSPNQTSLYFCASSFRLDRANEKLFFGSGTQLSVL.

In regard to this clone: This CDR3 is also generated by other DNA sequences in the sample. The rearrangement links TRBV2 to TRBJ1-5; 7 bases align to TRBD1. The germline CDR1 and CDR2 sequences are SNHLY and FYNNEI. The ends lost 6 bases at V and 2 bases at J; junction bases unmatched: 4. This CDR3 has 14 residues. The CDR3 spells CASSSDRGNQPQHF. Here the CDR3 DNA reads TGTGCCAGCAGCTCCGACAGGGGCAATCAGCCCCAGCATTTT.

This chain connects TRBV5-4 to TRBJ1-1, with D maybe TRBD1 (6 bases). The CDR3 has 13 residues. CDR1 SGHNT and CDR2 YYREEE come from the germline V gene (reference sequence). Trimming stripped 2 bases from V and 7 bases from J, with 12 bases between. CDR3 sequence reads: CASSFLQGREAFF. The CDR3 region has the DNA TGTGCCAGCAGCTTCTTACAGGGACGTGAAGCTTTCTTT.

Only one count was recorded for this clone. The rearrangement uses TRBV30 and TRBJ1-6, with unresolved D. V lost 0 bases and J lost 3, with 6 bases in between. CDR1 and CDR2 from the germline V gene are GTSNPN and SVGIG (reference sequence). The CDR3 spans 14 residues. CDR3 DNA sequence: TGTGCCTGGAGTGTACCAGGCTATAATTCACCCCTCCACTTT. As protein: CAWSVPGYNSPLHF.

The chain carries TRBV7-3 and TRBJ2-1; possibly TRBD1 for D (6 bases). Germline CDR1 reads SGHTA; CDR2 reads FQGTGA. With 1 base removed from V and 8 bases from J, the gap between germline ends came to 9 bases. The CDR3 has 13 residues. Here the CDR3 DNA reads TGTGCCAGCAGCTTAAACAGGGCTGATGAGCAGTTCTTC. Translating gives CASSLNRADEQFF.

This clone was detected a few times. CDR3 sequence reads: CAWSVQVRNYGYTF. DNA of the CDR3: TGTGCCTGGAGTGTACAGGTCAGGAACTATGGCTACACCTTC. This sequence joins TRBV30 and TRBJ1-2, with D tentatively TRBD1 (5 bases). The germline CDR1 and CDR2 sequences are GTSNPN and SVGIG (reference sequence). Trimming stripped 0 bases from V and 2 bases from J, with 10 bases between. The CDR3 spans 14 residues.

The V and J genes are TRBV7-9 and TRBJ1-2, with D unresolved. The CDR3 length is 14 residues. Trimming cost V 6 bases and J 4 bases, with 15 bases left between them. Germline V gives CDR1 SEHNR, CDR2 FQNEAQ (reference sequence). CDR3: CASSPLNPFYGYTF. DNA for the CDR3: TGTGCCAGCAGTCCTCTTAATCCTTTCTATGGCTACACCTTC.